This T cell receptor beta chain originates from a study of blood T cell repertoires in COVID-19. In terms of age and location, participants ranged from roughly 18 to 95 years and lived in approximately 26 US areas. The method was immunoSEQ multiplex PCR; TCRdb's version includes in-frame clones alone and lacks a portion of them. This sample has some 320,000 clones, with around nine tenths found just once. The CDR3 runs 16 residues. V and J are TRBV21-1 and TRBJ2-5; TRBD1 was called by the table and not checked on the DNA. TRBV21-1 is listed as a pseudogene. Sequenced material: PBMCs or T cells enriched from blood (not recorded which). The receptor was isolated from a woman aged 30 to 39 who had been exposed to COVID-19. CDR3 DNA sequence: TGTGCCAGCAGCACGTCCGGGACAGGGGGCGAGGAGACCCAGTACTTC. Amino acids: CASSTSGTGGEETQYF.